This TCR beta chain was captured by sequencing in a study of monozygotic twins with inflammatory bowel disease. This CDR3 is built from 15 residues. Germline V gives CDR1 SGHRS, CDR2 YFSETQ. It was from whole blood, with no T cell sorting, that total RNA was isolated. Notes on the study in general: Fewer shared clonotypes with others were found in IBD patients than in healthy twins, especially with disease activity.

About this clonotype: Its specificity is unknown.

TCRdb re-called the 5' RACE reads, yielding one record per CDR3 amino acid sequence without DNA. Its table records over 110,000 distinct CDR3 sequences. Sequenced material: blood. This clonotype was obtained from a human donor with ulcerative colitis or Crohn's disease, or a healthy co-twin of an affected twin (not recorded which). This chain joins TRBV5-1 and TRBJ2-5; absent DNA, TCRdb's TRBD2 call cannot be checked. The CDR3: CASSPGLAGQETQYF.